A selection of T cell receptor beta chains follows, all from one sample in a study of regulatory dendritic cells for organ transplantation. Repertoires were generated with immunoSEQ multiplex PCR, while TCRdb's copy carries only in-frame clones and drops some. The data show about 11,000 clones, 75% seen once. For these TCRs, the target antigens are not known. The specimen sequenced was memory CD4+ T cells from blood cultured with regulatory dendritic cells. The receptors were gathered from a human donor in good health. The CDR3 runs from the conserved cysteine through the conserved F or W. Each record gives: CDR3 protein, V gene, D gene, clone size, J gene. The D gene is left open where the match is weak. Size is omitted from some rows. Given values are once, few, many or a class for expanded clones.

CDR3 protein: CASSPGWTGRPYEQYF
V gene: TRBV4-1
D gene: TRBD1
clone size: .
J gene: TRBJ2-7

CDR3 protein: CASSRTSGGAPDTQYF
V gene: TRBV7-2
D gene: TRBD2
clone size: .
J gene: TRBJ2-3

CDR3 protein: CASTTRGGSGETQYF
V gene: TRBV5-5
D gene: TRBD2
clone size: .
J gene: TRBJ2-5

CDR3 protein: CASSQVSGYTF
V gene: TRBV4-1
D gene: .
clone size: .
J gene: TRBJ1-2

CDR3 protein: CASKDRVDQPQHF
V gene: TRBV6-5
D gene: TRBD1
clone size: once
J gene: TRBJ1-5

CDR3 protein: CASSIAQGSSEAFF
V gene: TRBV19
D gene: .
clone size: .
J gene: TRBJ1-1

CDR3 protein: CASSQMREQFF
V gene: TRBV14
D gene: .
clone size: .
J gene: TRBJ2-1

CDR3 protein: CASSLASLGAPDTQYF
V gene: TRBV5-1
D gene: .
clone size: once
J gene: TRBJ2-3

CDR3 protein: CASSIGGQEGYTF
V gene: TRBV19
D gene: TRBD1
clone size: .
J gene: TRBJ1-2

CDR3 protein: CASSPSIRSEQETQYF
V gene: TRBV5-1
D gene: .
clone size: .
J gene: TRBJ2-5

CDR3 protein: CASTPSRDSSYNEQFF
V gene: TRBV7-9
D gene: .
clone size: .
J gene: TRBJ2-1

CDR3 protein: CASSEYRVGTGELFF
V gene: TRBV6-1
D gene: .
clone size: few
J gene: TRBJ2-2

CDR3 protein: CASSPLGTGDEKLFF
V gene: TRBV7-7
D gene: TRBD1
clone size: .
J gene: TRBJ1-4

CDR3 protein: CASNNRGLGYGYTF
V gene: TRBV6-5
D gene: TRBD1
clone size: .
J gene: TRBJ1-2

CDR3 protein: CASSFQRGGQGEQYF
V gene: TRBV11-3
D gene: TRBD2
clone size: .
J gene: TRBJ2-7

CDR3 protein: CASSLGPRENYGYTF
V gene: TRBV7-2
D gene: .
clone size: .
J gene: TRBJ1-2

CDR3 protein: CASSIYASGGAKLELFF
V gene: TRBV19
D gene: TRBD2
clone size: .
J gene: TRBJ2-2

CDR3 protein: CASSSKQGPNTGELFF
V gene: TRBV19
D gene: .
clone size: .
J gene: TRBJ2-2

CDR3 protein: CASSVGQGGNSPLHF
V gene: TRBV9
D gene: .
clone size: once
J gene: TRBJ1-6

CDR3 protein: CALRAGSDLMNTEAFF
V gene: TRBV19
D gene: .
clone size: .
J gene: TRBJ1-1

CDR3 protein: CASSIELRGTDTQYF
V gene: TRBV19
D gene: .
clone size: .
J gene: TRBJ2-3

CDR3 protein: CASSADRGTGELFF
V gene: TRBV6-5
D gene: TRBD1
clone size: .
J gene: TRBJ2-2

CDR3 protein: CSVGQQGAGEQFF
V gene: TRBV29-1
D gene: TRBD1
clone size: .
J gene: TRBJ2-1

CDR3 protein: CASSQSHSSPLHF
V gene: TRBV14
D gene: .
clone size: .
J gene: TRBJ1-6

CDR3 protein: CASSAQGLISEAFF
V gene: TRBV19
D gene: .
clone size: .
J gene: TRBJ1-1

CDR3 protein: CASGLAAYNEQFF
V gene: TRBV2
D gene: TRBD2
clone size: .
J gene: TRBJ2-1

CDR3 protein: CASLDRVQSQPQHF
V gene: TRBV19
D gene: TRBD1
clone size: medium-sized
J gene: TRBJ1-5

CDR3 protein: CAISSGTASSGNTIYF
V gene: TRBV10-3
D gene: TRBD1
clone size: .
J gene: TRBJ1-3

CDR3 protein: CASSVEGHNSPLHF
V gene: TRBV9
D gene: .
clone size: .
J gene: TRBJ1-6

CDR3 protein: CASSPPGQRGYTF
V gene: TRBV4-1
D gene: .
clone size: .
J gene: TRBJ1-2

CDR3 protein: CASSEERTITPAFF
V gene: TRBV6-1
D gene: .
clone size: .
J gene: TRBJ1-1

CDR3 protein: CASSLRGGPYEQYF
V gene: TRBV5-6
D gene: .
clone size: few
J gene: TRBJ2-7

CDR3 protein: CASSVRDSGNSPLHF
V gene: TRBV9
D gene: .
clone size: .
J gene: TRBJ1-6

CDR3 protein: CASSPDQGAPGGYTF
V gene: TRBV6-4
D gene: TRBD1
clone size: .
J gene: TRBJ1-2

CDR3 protein: CASRAQAEQYF
V gene: TRBV28
D gene: .
clone size: .
J gene: TRBJ2-7

CDR3 protein: CASSSLLSGGGEQFF
V gene: TRBV2
D gene: TRBD2
clone size: few
J gene: TRBJ2-1

CDR3 protein: CASSEAGLGYGYTF
V gene: TRBV2
D gene: .
clone size: .
J gene: TRBJ1-2

CDR3 protein: CASRRLASTDTQYF
V gene: TRBV6-5
D gene: .
clone size: .
J gene: TRBJ2-3

CDR3 protein: CAGGGSGYNYGYTF
V gene: TRBV28
D gene: .
clone size: few
J gene: TRBJ1-2

CDR3 protein: CARGGDNEQFF
V gene: TRBV7-2
D gene: TRBD2
clone size: .
J gene: TRBJ2-1

CDR3 protein: CSARGGSSNTEAFF
V gene: TRBV29-1
D gene: .
clone size: once
J gene: TRBJ1-1

CDR3 protein: CASSPGGRQGRSGYTF
V gene: TRBV6-6
D gene: TRBD1
clone size: .
J gene: TRBJ1-2

CDR3 protein: CASRPDRDAEAFF
V gene: TRBV19
D gene: TRBD1
clone size: .
J gene: TRBJ1-1

CDR3 protein: CASGAKNTEAFF
V gene: TRBV6-5
D gene: .
clone size: .
J gene: TRBJ1-1

CDR3 protein: CASSFSELSGNTIYF
V gene: TRBV6-6
D gene: .
clone size: .
J gene: TRBJ1-3

CDR3 protein: CAMGSAEGRGTEAFF
V gene: TRBV10-3
D gene: .
clone size: .
J gene: TRBJ1-1

CDR3 protein: CSAGRTGILNTEAFF
V gene: TRBV29-1
D gene: TRBD1
clone size: .
J gene: TRBJ1-1

CDR3 protein: CASSLAGGLSPLHF
V gene: TRBV7-2
D gene: TRBD1
clone size: .
J gene: TRBJ1-6

CDR3 protein: CASSLRGTGEQYF
V gene: TRBV7-9
D gene: .
clone size: .
J gene: TRBJ2-7

CDR3 protein: CASSTLGTDTQYF
V gene: TRBV7-3
D gene: .
clone size: .
J gene: TRBJ2-3

CDR3 protein: CASRGQGSKDTQYF
V gene: TRBV6-1
D gene: .
clone size: .
J gene: TRBJ2-3

CDR3 protein: CASRLRFSSTDTQYF
V gene: TRBV19
D gene: .
clone size: .
J gene: TRBJ2-3

CDR3 protein: CASTPGQVNEKLFF
V gene: TRBV19
D gene: .
clone size: .
J gene: TRBJ1-4